This T cell receptor (beta chain) was captured by sequencing in a study of T-cell reconstitution after alpha-beta-depleted transplantation in children. Notes on this clonotype: Its antigen is unidentified.

For TCRbeta, the library was prepared with unique molecular identifiers. TCRdb used MiXCR to reprocess the PCR reads, holding one entry per CDR3 protein. The table records 300,000 to 350,000 distinct CDR3 sequences, 15% to 20% of them present only once. Deletions cut 2 bases from V and 4 bases from J, with 21 bases between. The CDR3 contains 17 residues. CDR1 LGHDT and CDR2 YNNKEL come from the germline V gene (reference sequence). The study's findings and limits: Alpha-beta T cells about two months after transplant reportedly derived from several hundred expanded graft clones. Among T cells one year after transplant, newly produced cells accounted for most counts and diversity.

This rearrangement joins TRBV3-1 to TRBJ2-7; no clear D. The TCR comes from a male patient aged 2 to 9 who had a stem cell transplant for acute lymphoblastic leukemia, so the T cells may come from the graft donor. The source material was PBMCs, mostly from graft donor cells, sampled 360 days after TCRalphabeta/CD19-depleted stem cell transplant. The CDR3 sequence: CASSQYPIGLSLYEQYF. The DNA for the CDR3 is TGTGCCAGCAGCCAATACCCTATAGGGTTATCATTGTACGAGCAGTACTTC.